This note documents a single T cell receptor (beta chain) sequence. What it recognizes is unknown. This specimen belongs to a study of cytomegalovirus exposure and HLA in healthy donors. The study's findings and limits: According to the study, roughly 160 TCR beta chains were cytomegalovirus-associated. First-cohort TCR clusters tended to co-occur in the approximately 110 validation repertoires, a later analysis found.

Sequencing used immunoSEQ multiplex PCR; TCRdb keeps in-frame clones, though not all of them. The sample includes some 130,000 clones, about 88% of them seen just once. From germline, CDR1 is SGHTA and CDR2 FQGNSA. This CDR3 has 19 residues. The trim removed 4 bases at V and 4 bases at J, leaving 17 bases unmatched. This TCR was sampled from a woman under 30 in good health and CMV-seronegative. The chain couples TRBV7-2 to TRBJ2-2; 8 bases line up with TRBD2. Sequencing used PBMCs. CDR3 DNA sequence: TGTGCCAGCAGCTCACGCGCCCTTTTCGGGGGGGTAGGCACCGGGGAGCTGTTTTTT. Translated, it gives CASSSRALFGGVGTGELFF.